The 20 T cell receptor beta chains below come from one sample, sequenced in a study of blood T cell repertoires in COVID-19. The protocol was immunoSEQ multiplex PCR, while the TCRdb copy is restricted to in-frame clones and leaves out a portion. The profile shows about 94,000 clones, approximately 79% of them singletons. The sequencing input was peripheral blood. These receptors came from a man aged 70-80 years with COVID-19, enrolled during active disease.

V gene TRBV11-3 combines with J gene TRBJ2-2; D is undetermined. V dropped 4 bases and J dropped 1 base, with 4 bases sitting between them. The CDR3 runs to 13 residues. CDR1 is SGHNT, CDR2 YENEEA, per germline. For the CDR3, the DNA is TGTGCCAGCAGCTCGGGGAACACCGGGGAGCTGTTTTTT. Its protein is CASSSGNTGELFF.

The J gene is TRBJ2-1, the V gene TRBV30; the D gene is possibly TRBD1 (5 bases). There are 12 residues in the CDR3. Germline CDR1 is GTSNPN and CDR2 is SVGIG (reference sequence). CDR3 DNA: TGTGCTACGGCCGGGCAGGGCAATGAGCAGTTCTTC. As protein: CATAGQGNEQFF.

The rearrangement links TRBV5-1 to TRBJ2-3; TRBD1 matches 9 bases. The CDR3 has 15 amino acids. Unmatched junction bases numbered 9, after V lost 4 bases and J lost 6 bases. In germline, CDR1 is SGHRS, CDR2 YFSETQ. The CDR3 loop reads CASSTPGTGSDTQYF. For the CDR3, the DNA is TGCGCCAGCAGCACTCCCGGGACAGGGTCCGATACGCAGTATTTT.

The chain uses TRBV30 and TRBJ2-4; D is perhaps TRBD2 (5 bases). There are 13 residues in the CDR3. Per germline, CDR1 GTSNPN and CDR2 SVGIG (reference sequence). V gave up 8 bases and J gave up 2 bases, with 13 bases separating them. This CDR3 is CAQSLVPKNIQYF. CDR3 bases: TGTGCCCAATCACTAGTACCCAAAAACATTCAGTACTTC. Using reference TRBV30 and TRBJ2-4 for the parts outside the CDR3, the full variable domain is SQTIHQWPATLVQPVGSPLSLECTVEGTSNPNLYWYRQAAGRGLQLLFYSVGIGQISSEVPQNLSASRPQDRQFILSSKKLLLSDSGFYLCAQSLVPKNIQYFGAGTRLSVL.

A remark on this clone: The same CDR3 arises from other DNA sequences in this sample as well. The V and J genes are TRBV5-1 and TRBJ2-1; D perhaps matches TRBD2 (5 bases). Germline-derived CDR1 and CDR2 are SGHRS and YFSETQ. Between the trimmed V and J ends, which lost 0 bases and 0 bases, there was a span of 7 bases. CDR3 length equals 15 residues. The CDR3 loop is CASSLVGSSYNEQFF. The CDR3 DNA follows: TGCGCCAGCAGCTTGGTAGGGAGCTCCTACAATGAGCAGTTCTTC.

The CDR3 DNA follows: TGTGCCAGCAGTTCGCCTACAGGGGTTCAGCCCCAGCATTTT. Residues: CASSSPTGVQPQHF. The chain is built from TRBV28 and TRBJ1-5; TRBD1 matches 7 bases. The V segment lost 4 bases and the J segment 6 bases; nucleotides outside the gene matches: 6. Germline V gene sequence: CDR1 MDHEN, CDR2 SYDVKM. The CDR3 loop spans 14 amino acids.

The rearrangement joins TRBV21-1 to TRBJ2-7; the D call TRBD1 from the table was never checked on the DNA. TRBV21-1 is tagged as a pseudogene. CDR3 length: 14 amino acids. CDR3 coding DNA: TGTGCCAGCAGCAAAGCACAGGGGGCCTACGAGCAGTACTTC. Its protein product is CASSKAQGAYEQYF.

The chain recombines TRBV7-2 with TRBJ2-2, with D possibly TRBD1 on 7 matching bases. V gave up 5 bases and J gave up 5 bases, with 15 bases separating them. CDR1 and CDR2 from the germline V gene are SGHTA and FQGNSA. The CDR3 consists of 15 residues. The CDR3 region is CASSQGGGGTGELFF. CDR3 bases: TGTGCCAGCAGCCAGGGGGGAGGAGGAACCGGGGAGCTGTTTTTT.

The rearrangement links TRBV7-2 to TRBJ2-7, with D maybe TRBD1 (5 bases). The CDR3 extends over 17 amino acids. The ends were cut back, 1 base at V and 4 bases at J, with 20 bases in the middle. The germline V gene has CDR1 SGHTA and CDR2 FQGNSA. The CDR3 is CASSLDKFQTDKYEQYF. CDR3 DNA sequence: TGTGCCAGCAGCTTAGATAAGTTCCAGACAGACAAATACGAGCAGTACTTC. Based on the CDR3 plus reference TRBV7-2 and TRBJ2-7, the full variable domain is GAGVSQSPSNKVTEKGKDVELRCDPISGHTALYWYRQSLGQGLEFLIYFQGNSAPDKSGLPSDRFSAERTGGSVSTLTIQRTQQEDSAVYLCASSLDKFQTDKYEQYFGPGTRLTVT.

V gene TRBV27 combines with J gene TRBJ2-2; D gene unclear. The CDR3 runs 13 residues. Germline CDR1 is MNHEY and CDR2 is SMNVEV (reference sequence). Trimming cost V 5 bases and J 8 bases, with 12 bases left between them. The CDR3 DNA is TGTGCCAGCAGTCCCTACAACGGGGGGGAGCTGTTTTTT. It encodes CASSPYNGGELFF.

This chain links TRBV6-5 with TRBJ2-7; a weak D match, TRBD1 (7 bases). Germline V CDR1 and CDR2: MNHEY, SVGAGI. This CDR3 region has 15 residues. Trimming cost V 7 bases and J 0 bases, with 16 bases left between them. CDR3 protein: CASTSRGTASYEQYF. DNA of the CDR3: TGTGCCAGCACCTCCCGGGGGACAGCCTCCTACGAGCAGTACTTC.

The chain joins TRBV7-9 to TRBJ2-7, with a possible D match to TRBD1 (5 bases). The CDR3 length is 14 residues. V gave up 1 base and J gave up 6 bases, with 13 bases separating them. Germline values: CDR1 SEHNR, CDR2 FQNEAQ (reference sequence). In DNA form, the CDR3 reads TGTGCCAGCAGCTTAGACAGGAAGCAGGGCGAGCAGTACTTC. Translation: CASSLDRKQGEQYF. Based on the CDR3 plus reference TRBV7-9 and TRBJ2-7, the full variable domain is DTGVSQNPRHKITKRGQNVTFRCDPISEHNRLYWYRQTLGQGPEFLTYFQNEAQLEKSRLLSDRFSAERPKGSFSTLEIQRTEQGDSAMYLCASSLDRKQGEQYFGPGTRLTVT.

The J gene is TRBJ2-3, the V gene TRBV5-1; weak D call: TRBD2 (7 bases). The V end was cut by 0 bases, the J end by 6 bases, with 17 bases between. Germline-derived CDR1 and CDR2 are SGHRS and YFSETQ. The CDR3 has 16 residues. CDR3 amino acids: CASSLDRGRAGDTQYF. The CDR3 DNA reads TGCGCCAGCAGCTTGGATAGGGGGAGGGCCGGTGATACGCAGTATTTT.

The chain recombines TRBV27 with TRBJ2-1, with TRBD1 as a possible D gene (7 bases). Germline V gene data show CDR1 as MNHEY and CDR2 as SMNVEV (reference sequence). The CDR3 contains 16 residues. V gave up 0 bases and J gave up 3 bases, with 12 bases separating them. The CDR3 region has the DNA TGTGCCAGCAGTTTATCCGGAGGGGGCGGCTACAATGAGCAGTTCTTC. Encoded protein: CASSLSGGGGYNEQFF.

CDR3 DNA sequence: TGTGCCATCAGTGAGCCACCTAGCGGGAGCGCAAATGAGCAGTTCTTC. Its translation: CAISEPPSGSANEQFF. The chain carries TRBV10-3 and TRBJ2-1; 10 bases line up with TRBD2. Germline CDR1 and CDR2: ENHRY and SYGVKD. V lost 2 bases to trimming and J lost 7 bases; unmatched junction nucleotides: 8. This CDR3 contains 16 residues.

The chain is built from TRBV7-2 and TRBJ1-4; TRBD1 aligns across 7 bases. V was pared by 5 bases and J by 8 bases, with 8 bases of the junction left unmatched. This CDR3 contains 14 residues. Germline loops: CDR1 SGHTA, CDR2 FQGNSA. The CDR3 spells CASSLQGFGEKLFF. CDR3 coding DNA: TGTGCCAGCAGCCTACAGGGGTTTGGAGAAAAACTGTTTTTT.

The chain links TRBV6-5 to TRBJ1-1; D uncertain. CDR1 and CDR2 (germline): MNHEY, SVGAGI. V gave up 0 bases and J gave up 0 bases, with 11 bases separating them. The CDR3 has 16 amino acids. The DNA for the CDR3 is TGTGCCAGCAGTTACTCCGGAGACCTGATGAACACTGAAGCTTTCTTT. It translates to CASSYSGDLMNTEAFF.

The rearrangement links TRBV9 to TRBJ2-3, with 9 positions matching TRBD1. The CDR3 is 16 amino acids. The V segment lost 0 bases and the J segment 3 bases; nucleotides outside the gene matches: 5. Germline V gene data show CDR1 as SGDLS and CDR2 as YYNGEE. CDR3 in amino acids: CASSVVGTGLTDTQYF. For the CDR3, the DNA is TGTGCCAGCAGCGTAGTAGGGACAGGGTTGACAGATACGCAGTATTTT.

V and J are TRBV27 and TRBJ2-1; tentative D call: TRBD2 (5 bases). The V and J ends lost 5 bases and 14 bases respectively, with 22 bases between them. CDR3 size: 14 residues. Per the germline V gene, CDR1 is MNHEY and CDR2 is SMNVEV (reference sequence). The CDR3 region is CASSTLPLADQKFF. CDR3 nucleotide sequence: TGTGCCAGCAGTACACTCCCCCTAGCAGACCAAAAGTTCTTC.

The CDR3 sequence is CASSIFSGTDNTGELFF. CDR3 sequence (DNA): TGTGCCAGCAGCATATTCTCCGGGACAGATAACACCGGGGAGCTGTTTTTT. The chain recombines TRBV7-8 with TRBJ2-2, with TRBD1 matching 7 bases. Germline-derived CDR1 and CDR2 are SGHVS and FQNEAQ. Trimming cost V 5 bases and J 2 bases; bases outside gene matches: 11. The CDR3 contains 17 residues.